The rows below give T cell receptor beta chains drawn from one sample of a study of radiotherapy plus CTLA-4 blockade in lung cancer. Produced via immunoSEQ multiplex PCR; TCRdb's table is partial and in-frame only. The sample lists under 25,000 clones, about three quarters occurring once. This specimen consisted of peripheral blood, obtained from a patient treated with radiotherapy plus ipilimumab. Receptors originate from a human donor with non-small cell lung cancer who had stable disease on radiotherapy plus ipilimumab. The CDR3 runs from the conserved cysteine through the conserved F or W. D genes are given only for firm matches. Rows may omit the clone size; those that give it use once, few, many or a size class.

v_call: TRBV5-5
j_call: TRBJ1-2
clone_size: .
d_call: TRBD1
cdr3_aa: CASSLEGQSYGYTF
cdr3_nt: TGTGCCAGCAGCTTGGAGGGACAGAGTTATGGCTACACCTTC

v_call: TRBV6-5
j_call: TRBJ2-6
clone_size: .
d_call: .
cdr3_aa: CASSSGANVLTF
cdr3_nt: TGTGCCAGCAGCTCTGGGGCCAACGTCCTGACTTTC

v_call: TRBV5-6
j_call: TRBJ2-7
clone_size: once
d_call: TRBD1
cdr3_aa: CASSPEGQGISYEQYF
cdr3_nt: TGTGCCAGCAGCCCCGAGGGACAGGGAATCTCCTACGAGCAGTACTTC

v_call: TRBV11-3
j_call: TRBJ2-1
clone_size: .
d_call: TRBD1
cdr3_aa: CASSLDGQGRREQFF
cdr3_nt: TGTGCCAGCAGCTTAGACGGACAGGGGCGACGTGAGCAGTTCTTC

v_call: TRBV2
j_call: TRBJ2-7
clone_size: few
d_call: .
cdr3_aa: CASRLAMSSYEQYF
cdr3_nt: TGTGCCAGCAGGCTAGCGATGAGCTCCTACGAGCAGTACTTC

v_call: TRBV2
j_call: TRBJ1-2
clone_size: .
d_call: TRBD1
cdr3_aa: CASRGDSRYGYTF
cdr3_nt: TGTGCCAGCAGGGGGGACAGCCGCTATGGCTACACCTTC

v_call: TRBV28
j_call: TRBJ2-6
clone_size: .
d_call: .
cdr3_aa: CASSSGSGANVLTF
cdr3_nt: TGTGCCAGCAGTTCAGGCTCTGGGGCCAACGTCCTGACTTTC

v_call: TRBV29-1
j_call: TRBJ1-3
clone_size: few
d_call: .
cdr3_aa: CSAGTSGNTIYF
cdr3_nt: TGCAGCGCCGGGACAAGTGGAAACACCATATATTTT

v_call: TRBV11-2
j_call: TRBJ2-2
clone_size: .
d_call: .
cdr3_aa: CASKGDGMNTGELFF
cdr3_nt: TGTGCCAGCAAAGGGGACGGGATGAACACCGGGGAGCTGTTTTTT

v_call: TRBV4-2
j_call: TRBJ2-1
clone_size: .
d_call: .
cdr3_aa: CASSQGLDNEQFF
cdr3_nt: TGTGCCAGCAGCCAAGGGCTAGACAATGAGCAGTTCTTC

v_call: TRBV7-9
j_call: TRBJ1-1
clone_size: .
d_call: TRBD1
cdr3_aa: CASSPRTGLAFF
cdr3_nt: TGTGCCAGCAGCCCCCGGACAGGACTGGCTTTCTTT

v_call: TRBV9
j_call: TRBJ2-7
clone_size: .
d_call: TRBD1
cdr3_aa: CASSVAGTGPYEQYF
cdr3_nt: TGTGCCAGCAGCGTAGCTGGGACAGGGCCCTACGAGCAGTACTTC

v_call: TRBV7-2
j_call: TRBJ2-1
clone_size: .
d_call: .
cdr3_aa: CASSHSGGPAEQFF
cdr3_nt: TGTGCCAGCAGCCACAGTGGGGGGCCGGCTGAGCAGTTCTTC

v_call: TRBV2
j_call: TRBJ2-3
clone_size: .
d_call: .
cdr3_aa: CASSGGLPPTDTQYF
cdr3_nt: TGTGCCAGCAGTGGGGGCCTACCACCCACAGATACGCAGTATTTT

v_call: TRBV5-1
j_call: TRBJ2-7
clone_size: .
d_call: .
cdr3_aa: CASSLVVSPYEQYF
cdr3_nt: TGCGCCAGCAGCTTGGTTGTAAGCCCCTACGAGCAGTACTTC

v_call: TRBV5-1
j_call: TRBJ1-5
clone_size: .
d_call: .
cdr3_aa: CASSFLWGGSNQPQHF
cdr3_nt: TGCGCCAGCAGCTTTTTATGGGGTGGCAGCAATCAGCCCCAGCATTTT

v_call: TRBV18
j_call: TRBJ2-7
clone_size: .
d_call: TRBD1
cdr3_aa: CASSPPGSGTGKHEQYF
cdr3_nt: TGTGCCAGCTCACCACCCGGATCGGGGACAGGGAAGCACGAGCAGTACTTC

v_call: TRBV29-1
j_call: TRBJ2-5
clone_size: .
d_call: .
cdr3_aa: CSVDSERQETQYF
cdr3_nt: TGCAGCGTCGATAGCGAACGACAAGAGACCCAGTACTTC

v_call: TRBV4-3
j_call: TRBJ2-7
clone_size: .
d_call: TRBD1
cdr3_aa: CASSQSKGQGAPYEQYF
cdr3_nt: TGCGCCAGCAGCCAGTCCAAGGGACAGGGGGCCCCCTACGAGCAGTACTTC

v_call: TRBV2
j_call: TRBJ1-5
clone_size: .
d_call: .
cdr3_aa: CASTEGTVSNQPQHF
cdr3_nt: TGTGCCAGCACCGAGGGAACAGTTAGCAATCAGCCCCAGCATTTT

v_call: TRBV11-2
j_call: TRBJ1-4
clone_size: medium-sized
d_call: TRBD1
cdr3_aa: CASSFGTGINEKLFF
cdr3_nt: TGTGCCAGCAGCTTCGGGACAGGGATTAATGAAAAACTGTTTTTT

v_call: TRBV12-5
j_call: TRBJ2-5
clone_size: .
d_call: TRBD1
cdr3_aa: CASGLRTGRETQYF
cdr3_nt: TGTGCTAGTGGTTTAAGGACAGGGCGAGAGACCCAGTACTTC

v_call: TRBV11-3
j_call: TRBJ2-5
clone_size: .
d_call: .
cdr3_aa: CASSLVGSQETQYF
cdr3_nt: TGTGCCAGCAGCTTAGTCGGCAGCCAAGAGACCCAGTACTTC

v_call: TRBV6-5
j_call: TRBJ2-3
clone_size: few
d_call: TRBD2
cdr3_aa: CASSYQSSGRDTQYF
cdr3_nt: TGTGCCAGCAGTTACCAATCTAGCGGGAGAGATACGCAGTATTTT

v_call: TRBV7-6
j_call: TRBJ2-4
clone_size: .
d_call: TRBD2
cdr3_aa: CASSRSLLAGGPSAIQYF
cdr3_nt: TGTGCCAGCAGCCGGAGCCTACTAGCGGGAGGGCCTTCTGCCATTCAGTACTTC

v_call: TRBV6-1
j_call: TRBJ2-5
clone_size: .
d_call: TRBD1
cdr3_aa: CASSGAGTGERETQYF
cdr3_nt: TGTGCCAGCAGTGGCGCCGGGACAGGGGAACGAGAGACCCAGTACTTC

v_call: TRBV19
j_call: TRBJ2-7
clone_size: few
d_call: .
cdr3_aa: CASSTSSTGYEQYF
cdr3_nt: TGTGCCAGTAGTACCTCAAGTACCGGCTACGAGCAGTACTTC

v_call: TRBV4-3
j_call: TRBJ2-7
clone_size: .
d_call: TRBD2
cdr3_aa: CASSQDLTSGRYEQYF
cdr3_nt: TGCGCCAGCAGCCAAGATCTTACAAGCGGGAGGTACGAGCAGTACTTC

v_call: TRBV18
j_call: TRBJ2-6
clone_size: .
d_call: TRBD1
cdr3_aa: CASSRDRGFGANVLTF
cdr3_nt: TGTGCCAGCTCACGAGACAGGGGGTTCGGGGCCAACGTCCTGACTTTC

v_call: TRBV5-4
j_call: TRBJ1-3
clone_size: .
d_call: TRBD1
cdr3_aa: CASSWTGQRNTIYF
cdr3_nt: TGTGCCAGCAGCTGGACAGGGCAAAGAAACACCATATATTTT

v_call: TRBV10-3
j_call: TRBJ1-2
clone_size: .
d_call: .
cdr3_aa: CAISSDGGDYGYTF
cdr3_nt: TGTGCCATCAGTTCTGACGGTGGGGACTATGGCTACACCTTC

v_call: TRBV28
j_call: TRBJ1-2
clone_size: .
d_call: .
cdr3_aa: CASSFGASYGYTF
cdr3_nt: TGTGCCAGCAGTTTTGGGGCCTCCTATGGCTACACCTTC

v_call: TRBV6-8
j_call: TRBJ1-1
clone_size: few
d_call: .
cdr3_aa: CASRQRGGQTEAFF
cdr3_nt: TGTGCCAGTAGACAAAGGGGGGGCCAGACTGAAGCTTTCTTT

v_call: TRBV7-9
j_call: TRBJ1-3
clone_size: once
d_call: .
cdr3_aa: CASSPRTSSGNTIYF
cdr3_nt: TGTGCCAGCAGCCCGAGGACAAGCTCTGGAAACACCATATATTTT

v_call: TRBV7-2
j_call: TRBJ1-1
clone_size: .
d_call: .
cdr3_aa: CASSLQPTNTEAFF
cdr3_nt: TGTGCCAGCAGCTTACAACCGACGAACACTGAAGCTTTCTTT

v_call: TRBV19
j_call: TRBJ1-4
clone_size: .
d_call: TRBD1
cdr3_aa: CASSGKRWGQRDATNEKLFF
cdr3_nt: TGTGCCAGTAGTGGGAAGCGCTGGGGACAGAGAGATGCAACTAATGAAAAACTGTTTTTT

v_call: TRBV7-9
j_call: TRBJ2-5
clone_size: .
d_call: .
cdr3_aa: CASSFSGRETQYF
cdr3_nt: TGTGCCAGCAGCTTCTCGGGGAGAGAGACCCAGTACTTC

v_call: TRBV15
j_call: TRBJ1-4
clone_size: .
d_call: .
cdr3_aa: CATSAGISGPADRELFF
cdr3_nt: TGTGCCACCTCAGCCGGTATCTCGGGCCCCGCTGATAGAGAACTGTTTTTT

v_call: TRBV7-3
j_call: TRBJ2-2
clone_size: .
d_call: .
cdr3_aa: CASSLSGLQANTGELFF
cdr3_nt: TGTGCCAGCAGCTTATCAGGGTTACAGGCGAACACCGGGGAGCTGTTTTTT

v_call: TRBV5-5
j_call: TRBJ2-1
clone_size: .
d_call: TRBD2
cdr3_aa: CASSLGDSGRGNEQFF
cdr3_nt: TGTGCCAGCAGCTTGGGGGATAGCGGGAGAGGCAATGAGCAGTTCTTC

v_call: TRBV7-8
j_call: TRBJ2-7
clone_size: few
d_call: TRBD2
cdr3_aa: CASSIFSGRPTTQYF
cdr3_nt: TGTGCCAGCAGCATTTTTAGCGGGCGCCCTACGACACAGTACTTC

v_call: TRBV11-2
j_call: TRBJ2-5
clone_size: .
d_call: .
cdr3_aa: CASSLGSGGGQETQYF
cdr3_nt: TGTGCCAGCAGCTTAGGGAGTGGGGGAGGACAAGAGACCCAGTACTTC

v_call: TRBV7-2
j_call: TRBJ2-5
clone_size: .
d_call: TRBD2
cdr3_aa: CASSLAGLAGSQETQYF
cdr3_nt: TGTGCCAGCAGCTTAGCAGGGCTAGCGGGATCGCAAGAGACCCAGTACTTC

v_call: TRBV19
j_call: TRBJ2-2
clone_size: medium-sized
d_call: .
cdr3_aa: CASSIGGQGTGELFF
cdr3_nt: TGTGCCAGTAGTATTGGGGGGCAAGGGACCGGGGAGCTGTTTTTT

v_call: TRBV7-9
j_call: TRBJ2-7
clone_size: once
d_call: .
cdr3_aa: CASSSPGTTVYEQYF
cdr3_nt: TGTGCCAGCAGCTCCCCCGGGACAACGGTCTACGAGCAGTACTTC

v_call: TRBV6-1
j_call: TRBJ1-2
clone_size: .
d_call: .
cdr3_aa: CASSEAEAFAYGYTF
cdr3_nt: TGTGCCAGCAGTGAAGCGGAAGCGTTTGCTTATGGCTACACCTTC

v_call: TRBV9
j_call: TRBJ2-7
clone_size: once
d_call: .
cdr3_aa: CASSQNGYEQYF
cdr3_nt: TGTGCCAGCAGCCAGAACGGTTACGAGCAGTACTTC

v_call: TRBV2
j_call: TRBJ2-7
clone_size: .
d_call: .
cdr3_aa: CASSEGGAGRYEQYF
cdr3_nt: TGTGCCAGCAGTGAAGGGGGGGCAGGGAGGTACGAGCAGTACTTC

v_call: TRBV7-2
j_call: TRBJ2-1
clone_size: .
d_call: .
cdr3_aa: CASSPLSYNEQFF
cdr3_nt: TGCGCCAGCAGCCCCCTGTCCTACAATGAGCAGTTCTTC

v_call: TRBV2
j_call: TRBJ1-2
clone_size: .
d_call: .
cdr3_aa: CASILQGGQGGGYTF
cdr3_nt: TGTGCCAGCATCCTCCAAGGCGGCCAGGGAGGTGGCTACACCTTC

v_call: TRBV25-1
j_call: TRBJ1-6
clone_size: .
d_call: .
cdr3_aa: CASSDPQGSGSPLHF
cdr3_nt: TGTGCCAGCAGTGACCCCCAGGGATCAGGATCACCCCTCCACTTT

v_call: TRBV19
j_call: TRBJ1-2
clone_size: once
d_call: .
cdr3_aa: CASKGGYGYTF
cdr3_nt: TGTGCCAGTAAAGGCGGCTATGGCTACACCTTC

v_call: TRBV11-2
j_call: TRBJ2-5
clone_size: .
d_call: .
cdr3_aa: CASSFGSKETQYF
cdr3_nt: TGTGCCAGCAGCTTTGGCAGCAAAGAGACCCAGTACTTC

v_call: TRBV6-6
j_call: TRBJ2-1
clone_size: .
d_call: .
cdr3_aa: CASSYLGENEQFF
cdr3_nt: TGTGCCAGCAGTTACTTAGGTGAGAATGAGCAGTTCTTC